The count of the clone carrying this T cell receptor (beta chain) is one. The target antigen is unknown. Relative to the germline gene, one junction end is altered; a read error may explain this. The sample is drawn from a study of response to subunit inactivated influenza vaccine. Via MiXCR, TCRdb re-called the RT-PCR reads, giving one row per CDR3 protein. This sample carries 630,000 or so distinct CDR3 sequences, 15% to 19% of them seen once, and the ten largest clones take around a tenth. Germline V gene data show CDR1 as SGHVS and CDR2 as FQNEAQ. This CDR3 contains 14 residues. General observations from the study: Few additional T cells are recruited per seasonal influenza vaccination, authors suggested.

The sequence was collected from a man aged 50 or older who received an inactivated influenza vaccine. The J gene is TRBJ2-1, the V gene TRBV7-8; D unclear. The sample consisted of PBMCs from blood, taken 11 to 12 days after vaccination. For the CDR3, the DNA is TGTACCAGCAGCTTACATACGATAGTGGATGAGCAGTTCTTC. Translation: CTSSLHTIVDEQFF.